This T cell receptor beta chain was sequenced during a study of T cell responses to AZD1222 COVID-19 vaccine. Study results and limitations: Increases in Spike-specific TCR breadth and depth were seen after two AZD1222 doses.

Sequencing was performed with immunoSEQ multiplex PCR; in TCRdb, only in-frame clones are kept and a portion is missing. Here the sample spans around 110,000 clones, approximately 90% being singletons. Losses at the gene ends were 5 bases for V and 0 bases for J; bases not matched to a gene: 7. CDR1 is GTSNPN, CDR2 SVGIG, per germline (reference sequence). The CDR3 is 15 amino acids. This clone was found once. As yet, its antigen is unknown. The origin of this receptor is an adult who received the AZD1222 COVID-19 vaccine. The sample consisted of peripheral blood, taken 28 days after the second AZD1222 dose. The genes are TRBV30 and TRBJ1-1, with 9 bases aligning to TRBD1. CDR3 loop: CAWGQGKGLNTEAFF. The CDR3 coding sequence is TGTGCCTGGGGACAGGGGAAAGGGCTGAACACTGAAGCTTTCTTT.